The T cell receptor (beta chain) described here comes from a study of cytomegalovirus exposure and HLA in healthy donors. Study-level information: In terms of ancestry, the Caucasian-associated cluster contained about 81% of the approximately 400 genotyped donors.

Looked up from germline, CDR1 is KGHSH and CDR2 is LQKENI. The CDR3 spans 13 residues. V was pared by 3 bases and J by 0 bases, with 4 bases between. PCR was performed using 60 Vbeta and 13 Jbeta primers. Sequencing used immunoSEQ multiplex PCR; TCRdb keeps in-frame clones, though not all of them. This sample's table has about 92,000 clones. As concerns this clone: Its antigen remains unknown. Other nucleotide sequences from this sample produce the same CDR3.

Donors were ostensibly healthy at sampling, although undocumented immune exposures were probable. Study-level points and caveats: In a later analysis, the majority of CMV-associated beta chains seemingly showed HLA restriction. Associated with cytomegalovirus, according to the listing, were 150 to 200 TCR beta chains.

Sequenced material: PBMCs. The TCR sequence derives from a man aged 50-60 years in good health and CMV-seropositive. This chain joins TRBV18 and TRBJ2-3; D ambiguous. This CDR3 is CASSPSSTDTQYF. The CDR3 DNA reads TGTGCCAGCTCACCCTCTAGCACAGATACGCAGTATTTT. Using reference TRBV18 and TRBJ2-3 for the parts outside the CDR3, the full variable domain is NAGVMQNPRHLVRRRGQEARLRCSPMKGHSHVYWYRQLPEEGLKFMVYLQKENIIDESGMPKERFSAEFPKEGPSILRIQQVVRGDSAAYFCASSPSSTDTQYFGPGTRLTVL.